This T cell receptor (beta chain) is from a study of CD8 T cells in ankylosing spondylitis. The study's findings and limits: In synovial fluid and blood from reactive arthritis, some motif variants were previously reported.

From germline, CDR1 is LGHNT and CDR2 FRNRAP. V lost 2 bases to trimming and J lost 10 bases; unmatched junction nucleotides: 6. The CDR3 runs 16 residues. Making the TCR beta libraries involved quantitative 5'-RACE with molecular barcodes. A single record per CDR3 protein comes from TCRdb applying MiXCR to the 5' RACE reads. This table holds about 360,000 distinct CDR3 sequences, approximately 22% found once. Worth noting for this clonotype: What it recognizes is unknown.

The sequence derives from a male donor with ankylosing spondylitis or in good health (not recorded which). The chain is built from TRBV12-5 and TRBJ2-4; the match to TRBD2 covers 15 bases. The specimen sequenced was blood, either unsorted or a sorted T cell fraction (not recorded which). The DNA for the CDR3 is TGTGCTAGTGGTTTGTTGGAGGGGACTAGCGGGGGGATTCAGTACTTC. Protein sequence: CASGLLEGTSGGIQYF.